This T cell receptor (beta chain) was sequenced during a study of OX40 agonist ivuxolimab in advanced cancers. The overall study: A diagnosis of hepatocellular carcinoma, melanoma, renal cell or head and neck cancer was present in dose-escalation patients. Mean age about 60 years, range 23 to 79; around 80% male.

Profiled with immunoSEQ multiplex PCR; TCRdb holds only in-frame clones, not every one. The data contain roughly 65,000 clones, roughly four fifths of them singletons. V was pared by 3 bases and J by 5 bases, with 13 bases between. Germline CDR1 is SGHTA and CDR2 is FQGNSA. CDR3 length: 14 residues. The V and J genes are TRBV7-2 and TRBJ2-5, with D perhaps being TRBD1 or TRBD2 (5 bases each). This TCR derives from an adult with an advanced solid tumor such as melanoma, head and neck, liver or kidney cancer. The input for sequencing was CD4+ or CD8+ T cells sorted from blood, taken in a trial of the OX40 agonist ivuxolimab. The CDR3 sequence: CASSLETGTETQYF. As DNA, the CDR3 is TGTGCCAGCAGCTTGGAGACGGGGACGGAGACCCAGTACTTC.